The entry that follows covers one T cell receptor beta chain sequence. Deletions cut 4 bases from V and 7 bases from J, with 11 bases between. Germline CDR1 MNHEY, CDR2 SVGEGT. The CDR3 is 14 residues long. This sample was included in a study of T cells in Graves' hyperthyroidism and ophthalmopathy. TCR beta CDR3 sequences were amplified from RNA transcripts. HTBI primers were used for first-round RT-PCR of the TCR CDR3. TCRdb independently ran MiXCR on the multiplex PCR reads; one entry per CDR3 protein. The sample yields about 130,000 distinct CDR3 sequences, more than 20% seen once. Input material: blood. The J gene is TRBJ1-6, the V gene TRBV6-2 or TRBV6-3; D gene uncertain. This clonotype was obtained from a woman between 50 and 59 years old with Graves' hyperthyroidism that later progressed to Graves' ophthalmopathy. This CDR3 reads CASSSGSPNSPLHF. DNA of the CDR3: TGTGCCAGCAGTTCTGGGAGTCCAAATTCACCCCTCCACTTT.